This T cell receptor beta chain emerged from a study of beta chain features in type 1 diabetes. General study findings and limits: In type 1 diabetes patients, VDJ junctions had fewer insertions; deletions at these junctions were more frequent. The study found moderately but significantly shorter TCRB CDR3s in all four CD4+ subsets of Type 1 diabetes patients.

Each of the CD4+ naive, central memory, regulatory and stem cell-like memory populations was sorted via CD45RO/CCR7/CD25/CD127/CD95/CD27. Purities in excess of 95% were seen in all sorted populations. On this clone: The antigen is unknown.

Investigators reverse transcribed all isolated RNA, so they sequenced expressed TCRB transcripts. Clones were sequenced by immunoSEQ multiplex PCR, and TCRdb holds only the in-frame ones, with some missing. This table holds 550,000 to 850,000 clones, 13% found once. Germline V lookup: CDR1 SQVTM, CDR2 ANQGSEA. The V end lost 6 bases, the J end lost 4 bases, and 19 bases lay between the germline ends. This CDR3 comprises 14 residues. The gene calls are TRBV29-1 and TRBJ2-7; D is possibly TRBD1 (5 bases). This TCR was sampled from a man aged 18-30 years with type 1 diabetes. Sequencing input: naive CD4+ T cells from blood. The CDR3 bases are TGCAGCGTGGCCCTCCTGGGGCAGAAGTACGAGCAGTACTTC. It specifies CSVALLGQKYEQYF.